A selection of T cell receptor beta chains follows, all from one sample in a study of blood T cells in healthy people across ages. TCRdb used MiXCR to reprocess the 5' RACE reads, holding one entry per CDR3 protein. The data hold roughly 1.4 million distinct CDR3 sequences, with almost 60% observed a single time. The specimen was blood. These receptors came from a man aged 18-30 years in good health. Each CDR3 is given with its conserved first and last residue. The D gene is left open where the match is weak. Where a row states a size, it is once, few, many or the class of an expanded clone; other rows omit it.

cdr3_aa,cdr3_nt,d_call,j_call,v_call,clone_size
CSARLDRDYGYTF,TGCAGTGCTAGACTGGACAGGGACTATGGCTACACCTTC,TRBD1,TRBJ1-2,TRBV20-1,-
CASSFGATQPQHF,TGTGCCAGCAGCTTCGGGGCAACTCAGCCCCAGCATTTT,-,TRBJ1-5,TRBV7-9,-
CSVDVGSTDTQYF,TGCAGCGTTGATGTAGGTTCGACAGATACGCAGTATTTT,-,TRBJ2-3,TRBV29-1,-
CSVFSRYDEQFF,TGCAGCGTTTTTTCCAGGTACGATGAGCAGTTCTTC,-,TRBJ2-1,TRBV29-1,-
CASSYAVASGANVLTF,TGTGCCAGCAGTTACGCGGTAGCCTCTGGGGCCAACGTCCTGACTTTC,-,TRBJ2-6,TRBV6-5,few
CASSDSSGEYNEQFF,TGTGCCAGCAGTGACTCTAGCGGGGAATACAATGAGCAGTTCTTC,TRBD2,TRBJ2-1,TRBV6-4,many
CASSYLGTSGSKQFF,TGTGCCAGCAGTTACTTGGGGACTAGCGGGAGTAAGCAGTTCTTC,TRBD2,TRBJ2-1,TRBV6-6,few
CASRKDRTRTSGRANEQFF,TGTGCCAGCAGAAAAGACAGGACCCGGACTAGCGGGAGGGCCAATGAGCAGTTCTTC,TRBD2,TRBJ2-1,TRBV7-8,-
CASASGSVYEQYF,TGTGCCAGCGCCTCCGGGTCTGTCTACGAGCAGTACTTC,-,TRBJ2-7,TRBV7-9,few
CASSTSGRQGIQYF,TGTGCCAGCAGTACTAGCGGGAGGCAGGGCATTCAGTACTTC,TRBD2,TRBJ2-4,TRBV12-3/TRBV12-4,-
CSATEGYQETQYF,TGCAGTGCTACCGAGGGGTACCAAGAGACCCAGTACTTC,-,TRBJ2-5,TRBV20-1,-
CASSSPGTNTDTQYF,TGTGCCAGCAGTTCCCCTGGGACGAACACAGATACGCAGTATTTT,-,TRBJ2-3,TRBV27,-
CASSRWDTNTEAFF,TGTGCCAGCAGCCGATGGGACACGAACACTGAAGCTTTCTTT,-,TRBJ1-1,TRBV3-1,-
CSTRQGGNEQFF,TGCAGCACCCGACAGGGAGGCAATGAGCAGTTCTTC,-,TRBJ2-1,TRBV29-1,-
CASSLVFNLAKNIQYF,TGTGCCAGCAGCTTAGTTTTCAACCTAGCCAAAAACATTCAGTACTTC,-,TRBJ2-4,TRBV7-9,-
CASTIRLGPNEKLFF,TGTGCCAGCACTATACGGTTGGGACCTAATGAAAAACTGTTTTTT,-,TRBJ1-4,TRBV6-5,-
CASRSYRDINSGRADEQFF,TGTGCCAGCAGGAGTTACCGGGACATCAATAGCGGGAGGGCCGATGAGCAGTTCTTC,TRBD2,TRBJ2-1,TRBV6-1,-
CATSGWSNEQFF,TGTGCCACCAGTGGATGGAGCAATGAGCAGTTCTTC,-,TRBJ2-1,TRBV24-1,-
CASSQVRGGSAREQYF,TGTGCCAGCAGCCAAGTCAGGGGCGGCTCCGCTCGAGAGCAGTACTTC,-,TRBJ2-4,TRBV4-2,-
CASSQDRQTQETQYF,TGCGCCAGCAGCCAAGATCGGCAGACCCAAGAGACCCAGTACTTC,-,TRBJ2-5,TRBV4-1,-
CASSWATGQGTGELFF,TGTGCCAGCAGTTGGGCGACAGGGCAGGGCACCGGGGAGCTGTTTTTT,TRBD1,TRBJ2-2,TRBV7-9,-
CASTATGYEQYF,TGTGCCAGCACTGCTACGGGCTACGAGCAGTACTTC,-,TRBJ2-7,TRBV11-2,few
CASSLSTGTLNTEAFF,TGTGCCAGCAGCCTGTCGACAGGGACTCTGAACACTGAAGCTTTCTTT,TRBD1,TRBJ1-1,TRBV7-2,-
CATSRDILYQTGKSTDTQYF,TGTGCCACCAGCAGAGATATACTCTACCAGACAGGGAAAAGCACAGATACGCAGTATTTT,TRBD1,TRBJ2-3,TRBV15,-
CASTARRVPTYNEQYF,TGTGCCAGCACCGCCCGGAGGGTACCCACCTACAATGAGCAGTACTTC,-,TRBJ2-7,TRBV11-2,-
CASSESYQPQHF,TGTGCCAGCAGTGAATCTTATCAGCCCCAGCATTTT,-,TRBJ1-5,TRBV6-1,-
CSARTPLGPEQYF,TGCAGTGCTAGAACACCCCTCGGACCCGAGCAGTACTTC,-,TRBJ2-7,TRBV20-1,few
CASSLPDGEHYGYTF,TGTGCCAGCAGTTTACCGGATGGGGAACACTATGGCTACACCTTC,-,TRBJ1-2,TRBV12-3/TRBV12-4,few
CASSLERARTPKQFF,TGTGCCAGCAGCCTCGAGCGGGCACGTACTCCTAAGCAGTTCTTC,-,TRBJ2-1,TRBV7-2,few
CASSISRTEAFF,TGTGCCAGTAGTATCTCAAGGACTGAAGCTTTCTTT,-,TRBJ1-1,TRBV19,-
CASSLGTDGRGYTF,TGTGCCAGCAGCTTAGGGACCGACGGACGAGGCTACACCTTC,-,TRBJ1-2,TRBV7-9,-
CASSLGRRQNYGYTF,TGTGCCAGCAGTTTGGGGAGACGCCAGAACTATGGCTACACCTTC,-,TRBJ1-2,TRBV12-3/TRBV12-4,-
CASSFEGAGDTQYF,TGTGCCAGCAGTTTCGAAGGGGCTGGAGATACGCAGTATTTT,-,TRBJ2-3,TRBV27,-
CASSLYPRQVSNQPQHF,TGTGCCAGCAGCTTATATCCTAGACAGGTTAGCAATCAGCCCCAGCATTTT,-,TRBJ1-5,TRBV7-2,-
CSARGTLNYGYTF,TGCAGTGCTAGGGGCACCCTTAACTATGGCTACACCTTC,-,TRBJ1-2,TRBV20-1,-
CASSRLQETQYF,TGTGCCAGCTCTCGGCTACAAGAGACCCAGTACTTC,-,TRBJ2-5,TRBV6-2/TRBV6-3,many
CASSFPAGEGDNEQFF,TGTGCCAGCAGTTTTCCCGCGGGAGAGGGGGACAATGAGCAGTTCTTC,-,TRBJ2-1,TRBV12-3/TRBV12-4,few
CATSEPGGWETQYF,TGTGCCACCAGTGAGCCGGGGGGCTGGGAGACCCAGTACTTC,-,TRBJ2-5,TRBV24-1,-
CASSLILRRDRQETQYF,TGTGCCAGCAGCTTAATCCTGCGCCGGGACAGACAAGAGACCCAGTACTTC,TRBD1,TRBJ2-5,TRBV7-8,-
CASRLTSGGSTDTQYF,TGTGCCAGCAGGTTGACTAGCGGGGGTAGCACAGATACGCAGTATTTT,TRBD2,TRBJ2-3,TRBV5-4,-